Reported below is one TCR beta chain. Its matching antigen is unknown. The data were taken from a study of cytomegalovirus exposure and HLA in healthy donors. Regarding the study as a whole: TCR beta sequences reportedly predicted the HLA-A and HLA-B alleles of most subjects accurately.

Germline lookup yields CDR1 SQVTM and CDR2 ANQGSEA. After removal of 5 bases from V and 5 bases from J, the junction contained 7 bases not matched to a gene. The CDR3 length is 14 residues. A multiplex PCR was run with 60 Vbeta primers and 13 Jbeta primers. This table comes from immunoSEQ multiplex PCR, and its TCRdb copy is limited to in-frame clones, with some not included. The data show 140,000 to 150,000 clones, roughly 70% seen once. The source is a man aged 30-40 years in good health and CMV-seronegative. The gene calls are TRBV29-1 and TRBJ2-1; 9 positions match TRBD1. The sample comprised PBMCs. In DNA form, the CDR3 reads TGCAGCGTTAGGACAGGGGTGGGGGACAATGAGCAGTTCTTC. Translated: CSVRTGVGDNEQFF.